Presented here are 8 T cell receptor beta chains from one specimen sequenced in a study of blood T cell repertoires in COVID-19 (dated by TCRdb to about 2020). Libraries came from the immunoSEQ multiplex PCR assay. TCRdb limited this immuneACCESS table to in-frame rearrangements with V and J called. A share of clones is missing; checked studies link under half to unresolved V genes, and the rest is unexplained. The sample includes approximately 260,000 clones, with around 86% observed a single time. About 3.5% of the sample is in the top ten clones. The sample was PBMCs or T cells enriched from blood (not recorded which). Receptors were obtained from a woman aged 40 to 49 with acute COVID-19.

The chain recombines TRBV5-5 with TRBJ1-1; 10 positions match TRBD1. CDR1 SGHKS and CDR2 YYEKEE come from the germline V gene (reference sequence). Trimming took 3 bases from V and 9 from J; bases not matched to a gene: 8. The CDR3 totals 14 residues. The CDR3 region has the DNA TGTGCCAGCAGCTCCCCAGACAGGGGGCCCCAAGCTTTCTTT. It codes for CASSSPDRGPQAFF.

The genes are TRBV11-2 and TRBJ1-1; a possible D gene is TRBD1 (5 bases). Germline CDR1 SGHAT, CDR2 FQNNGV. V was clipped by 4 bases and J by 4 bases, with 19 bases between them. The length of the CDR3 is 16 residues. CDR3: CASSSRARAGFTEAFF. For the CDR3, the DNA is TGTGCCAGCAGCTCGCGCGCCAGGGCGGGATTCACTGAAGCTTTCTTT.

The chain combines TRBV12-3 or TRBV12-4 with TRBJ2-1, with D possibly being TRBD2 (5 bases). This CDR3 has 11 amino acids. Trimming took 6 bases from V and 8 from J, leaving 8 bases between them. The CDR3 is CASRDFHEQFF. CDR3 bases: TGTGCCAGCAGGGACTTCCATGAGCAGTTCTTC.

This rearrangement joins TRBV5-8 to TRBJ1-5; 11 bases fit TRBD1. The V gene end was trimmed by 3 bases and the J gene end by 7 bases; junction bases not matched to a gene: 9. The CDR3 extends over 16 amino acids. Germline V CDR1 and CDR2: SGHTS, YDEGEE. CDR3 loop: CASSWTGQGAGQPQHF. CDR3 coding DNA: TGTGCCAGCAGCTGGACCGGACAGGGGGCGGGACAGCCCCAGCATTTT.

This clone was detected many times. V is TRBV4-1 and J is TRBJ1-2, with TRBD1 as a possible D gene (5 bases). Germline CDR1 is MGHRA and CDR2 is YSYEKL. The CDR3 is made up of 14 amino acids. Trimming left V 3 bases short and J 6 bases short, with 14 bases between. The DNA of the CDR3 is TGCGCCAGCAGCCAGAGACAGAATGAGGATGGCTACACCTTC. Translation gives CASSQRQNEDGYTF.

J is TRBJ1-1 and V is TRBV5-1, with D unresolved. The CDR3 is 13 residues long. Trimming took off 7 bases at V and 4 bases at J, with 14 bases between the two ends. CDR1 SGHRS and CDR2 YFSETQ come from the germline V gene. The CDR3 DNA reads TGCGCCAGCTCGCGGGAACCGGCCACTGAAGCTTTCTTT. Translating gives CASSREPATEAFF.

This clone was seen more than once but under ten times. The chain is built from TRBV19 and TRBJ2-7, with TRBD1 matching 8 bases. The V and J ends lost 6 bases and 4 bases, in that order; junction bases with no gene match: 8. CDR1 LNHDA and CDR2 SQIVND come from the germline V gene (reference sequence). The CDR3 spans 14 residues. The CDR3 bases are TGTGCCAGTAGCCCTAGACAGGGGATATACGAGCAGTACTTC. This encodes CASSPRQGIYEQYF.

The V and J genes are TRBV4-2 and TRBJ1-2; 8 bases match TRBD1. V shed 6 bases, J shed 4 bases, and the junction held 1 base outside the gene matches. Germline-derived CDR1 and CDR2 are LGHNA and YNFKEQ. The CDR3 has 12 residues. The CDR3 sequence: CASSTGGYGYTF. In nucleotides, the CDR3 is TGTGCCAGCAGTACAGGGGGCTATGGCTACACCTTC.